The 21 T cell receptor beta chains below all came from one sample that was sequenced in a study of cytomegalovirus exposure and HLA in healthy donors. PCR was performed using 60 Vbeta and 13 Jbeta primers. Repertoires were generated with immunoSEQ multiplex PCR, while TCRdb's copy carries only in-frame clones and drops some. The repertoire holds 150,000 to 200,000 clones, with roughly 80% as singletons. Sequenced: PBMCs. These receptors all stem from a woman in her forties or fifties in good health and CMV-seronegative.

This chain links TRBV29-1 with TRBJ1-6, with TRBD1 matching over 8 bases. V dropped 6 bases and J dropped 6; count of bases not matched to a gene: 4. Per germline, CDR1 SQVTM and CDR2 ANQGSEA. This CDR3 has 13 amino acids. In DNA, the CDR3 is TGCAGCGTCGGGGACAGGTTTAATTCACCCCTCCACTTT. Encoded protein: CSVGDRFNSPLHF.

V is TRBV28 and J is TRBJ2-1, with D perhaps matching TRBD2 (5 bases). The V gene's germline CDR1 is MDHEN and CDR2 SYDVKM. The CDR3 has 15 amino acids. The V end was cut by 5 bases, the J end by 2 bases, with 13 bases between. CDR3 DNA: TGTGCCAGCAGTCAACGGGGTCGTACCTACAATGAGCAGTTCTTC. Its translation: CASSQRGRTYNEQFF.

This clone was detected ten times or more. The chain employs TRBV5-6 and TRBJ2-2; D is uncertain. The V gene lost 3 bases and the J gene lost 2 bases, with 11 bases spanning the gap. The germline V gene encodes CDR1 SGHDT and CDR2 YYEEEE. CDR3 length equals 15 residues. CDR3 DNA: TGTGCCAGCAGCTCAGCGCCAGACAACACCGGGGAGCTGTTTTTT. It is translated as CASSSAPDNTGELFF. Complete variable domain (other parts from reference TRBV5-6 and TRBJ2-2): DAGVTQSPTHLIKTRGQQVTLRCSPKSGHDTVSWYQQALGQGPQFIFQYYEEEERQRGNFPDRFSGHQFPNYSSELNVNALLLGDSALYLCASSSAPDNTGELFFGEGSRLTVL.

The rearrangement links TRBV6-1 to TRBJ1-6; 7 positions agree with TRBD1. This CDR3 has 15 amino acids. The V segment lost 7 bases and the J segment 9 bases; nucleotides outside the gene matches: 12. The V gene's germline CDR1 is MNHNS and CDR2 SASEGT. This CDR3 is CASTLLVGGPSPLHF. The DNA for the CDR3 is TGTGCCAGCACTTTACTGGTAGGGGGCCCTTCACCCCTCCACTTT.

This clone has only a few counts. The genes are TRBV7-2 and TRBJ2-1, with D maybe TRBD2 (6 bases). The CDR3 covers 14 residues. V was cut by 1 base and J by 6 bases, with 10 bases left in between. The V gene's germline CDR1 is SGHTA and CDR2 FQGNSA. The CDR3 loop is CASSLGWDSNEQFF. CDR3 in DNA: TGTGCCAGCAGCTTAGGGTGGGACTCCAATGAGCAGTTCTTC.

This clone has just one count. The CDR3 DNA sequence: TGTGCCAGCAGCTTACTAACTATGGTAGATGGCTACACCTTC. This sequence encodes CASSLLTMVDGYTF. This sequence joins TRBV7-3 and TRBJ1-2; no clear D gene. CDR1 SGHTA and CDR2 FQGTGA come from the germline V gene. Trimming removed 2 bases from V and 6 bases from J, with 13 bases in between. This CDR3 spans 14 amino acids. The full variable domain, its missing parts supplied by reference TRBV7-3 and TRBJ1-2, is GAGVSQTPSNKVTEKGKYVELRCDPISGHTALYWYRQSLGQGPEFLIYFQGTGAADDSGLPNDRFFAVRPEGSVSTLKIQRTERGDSAVYLCASSLLTMVDGYTFGSGTRLTVV.

This chain joins TRBV15 and TRBJ2-1, with 8 bases matching TRBD1. Germline assignment: CDR1 LNHNV and CDR2 YYDKDF (reference sequence). The V and J ends lost 1 base and 6 bases, in that order; junction bases with no gene match: 5. The CDR3 consists of 15 residues. The CDR3 nucleotides are TGTGCCACCAGCAGAGTGAGGACAGGGCCCAATGAGCAGTTCTTC. This gives the protein CATSRVRTGPNEQFF.

V usage is TRBV27 and J usage is TRBJ1-4, with no clear D. Trimming pared 8 bases from V and 8 bases from J, leaving 12 bases between. This CDR3 has 12 residues. The germline V gene has CDR1 MNHEY and CDR2 SMNVEV (reference sequence). Here the CDR3 DNA reads TGTGCCAGCGCGTTCAGGAGGGAAAAACTGTTTTTT. It encodes CASAFRREKLFF.

The rearrangement joins TRBV7-2 to TRBJ2-7, with a tentative D call TRBD1 (5 bases). Germline-derived CDR1 and CDR2 are SGHTA and FQGNSA. Trimming stripped 4 bases from V and 4 bases from J, with 14 bases between. CDR3 size: 14 residues. CDR3 residues: CASSSRASAYEQYF. The CDR3 nucleotides read TGTGCCAGCAGCTCCAGGGCCTCAGCGTACGAGCAGTACTTC.

This clone showed up just a few times. This chain links TRBV19 with TRBJ2-7, with 7 bases identical to TRBD2. J gave up 4 bases and V 10 bases, and 7 bases lay outside the gene matches. Germline CDR1 and CDR2: LNHDA and SQIVND (reference sequence). CDR3 length: 12 amino acids. The CDR3 nucleotides read TGTGCCACCAAGCGGGACCAATACGAGCAGTACTTC. It translates to CATKRDQYEQYF.

This chain connects TRBV9 to TRBJ1-1; D uncertain. The CDR3 totals 14 residues. The germline V and J ends were trimmed by 0 bases and 0 bases, with 6 bases remaining between them. Germline CDR1 reads SGDLS; CDR2 reads YYNGEE. CDR3 sequence reads: CASSVDSMNTEAFF. In DNA form, the CDR3 reads TGTGCCAGCAGCGTAGACAGCATGAACACTGAAGCTTTCTTT.

This sequence joins TRBV28 and TRBJ1-2; 11 nucleotides match TRBD1. The germline V gene encodes CDR1 MDHEN and CDR2 SYDVKM. There are 15 residues in the CDR3. Trimming cost V 6 bases and J 6 bases; bases outside gene matches: 9. CDR3 DNA: TGTGCCAGCAGGCTTCCGGGACAGGGGGGCCATGGCTACACCTTC. Protein: CASRLPGQGGHGYTF.

The table lists this clone with a count of one. DNA of the CDR3: TGTGCCAGCAGCTACTTCCCCCAGGGGACCGGGGAGCTGTTTTTT. It encodes CASSYFPQGTGELFF. This chain links TRBV4-2 with TRBJ2-2; a possible D gene is TRBD1 (6 bases). This CDR3 has 15 residues. Per germline, CDR1 LGHNA and CDR2 YNFKEQ. Trimming removed 5 bases from V and 5 bases from J, with 15 bases in between.

A few counts support this clone. The V gene is TRBV2, the J gene TRBJ1-1, with 7 bases identical to TRBD1. This CDR3 comprises 16 residues. The germline gives CDR1 SNHLY, CDR2 FYNNEI. V dropped 2 bases and J dropped 4; count of bases not matched to a gene: 10. The CDR3 sequence: CASSEWVWDRTTEAFF. The CDR3 coding sequence is TGTGCCAGCAGTGAATGGGTTTGGGACAGAACCACTGAAGCTTTCTTT.

The V call is TRBV6-5, the J call TRBJ1-1; 7 bases are a match to TRBD1. V dropped 2 bases and J dropped 1; count of bases not matched to a gene: 7. The CDR3 spans 16 residues. CDR1 and CDR2 (germline): MNHEY, SVGAGI. The CDR3 region has the DNA TGTGCCAGCAGTTACCTAGGCGACAGGGCGAACACTGAAGCTTTCTTT. Translation gives CASSYLGDRANTEAFF.

CDR3 nucleotides: TGTGCCAGCAGTTTTGGGACTAGCGGGAGCTATGAGCAGTTCTTC. Translating gives CASSFGTSGSYEQFF. The V call is TRBV27, the J call TRBJ2-1; 14 bases fit TRBD2. This CDR3 has 15 amino acids. The germline V gene encodes CDR1 MNHEY and CDR2 SMNVEV (reference sequence). V dropped 3 bases and J dropped 8; count of bases not matched to a gene: 3.

The J gene is TRBJ1-2, the V gene TRBV27; D perhaps matches TRBD1 (6 bases). The length of the CDR3 is 14 residues. CDR1 MNHEY and CDR2 SMNVEV come from the germline V gene (reference sequence). Trimming pared 6 bases from V and 7 bases from J, leaving 18 bases between. CDR3 bases: TGTGCCAGCAGGGGGATTGGGCAGGGGCGTGGCTACACCTTC. Translated, it gives CASRGIGQGRGYTF.

This clone was seen only a few times. CDR3 DNA: TGCAGTGCTAGCGGGCGGGGCGAGCAGTTCTTC. Translated, it gives CSASGRGEQFF. The rearrangement links TRBV20-1 to TRBJ2-1; TRBD2 is a possible D gene (6 bases). V was shortened by 3 bases and J by 10 bases, with 10 bases between the two germline ends. Germline values: CDR1 DFQATT, CDR2 SNEGSKA (reference sequence). The CDR3 is 11 amino acids.

This clone was picked up a small number of times. V usage is TRBV5-1 and J usage is TRBJ1-1; D unresolved. Trimming cost V 0 bases and J 10 bases, with 7 bases left between them. The CDR3 runs 11 residues. Germline loops: CDR1 SGHRS, CDR2 YFSETQ. Here the CDR3 reads CASSLDSTAFF. CDR3 bases: TGCGCCAGCAGCTTGGACAGTACAGCTTTCTTT.

The chain combines TRBV6-1 with TRBJ1-1; TRBD1 matches at 9 bases. CDR1 is MNHNS, CDR2 SASEGT, per germline. V lost 2 bases to trimming and J lost 11 bases; unmatched junction nucleotides: 12. CDR3 length: 15 residues. CDR3 DNA sequence: TGTGCCAGCAGTGAATCCCCTGGACAGGGGATAACGGCTTTCTTT. Encoded protein: CASSESPGQGITAFF.

This sequence joins TRBV29-1 and TRBJ2-3; D is unresolved. Trimming took 3 bases from V and 6 from J, leaving 13 bases between them. This CDR3 region has 13 residues. The germline CDR1 and CDR2 sequences are SQVTM and ANQGSEA. The CDR3 DNA reads TGCAGCGTTGAGGGCTCCCCGGCCGATACGCAGTATTTT. Its protein is CSVEGSPADTQYF.